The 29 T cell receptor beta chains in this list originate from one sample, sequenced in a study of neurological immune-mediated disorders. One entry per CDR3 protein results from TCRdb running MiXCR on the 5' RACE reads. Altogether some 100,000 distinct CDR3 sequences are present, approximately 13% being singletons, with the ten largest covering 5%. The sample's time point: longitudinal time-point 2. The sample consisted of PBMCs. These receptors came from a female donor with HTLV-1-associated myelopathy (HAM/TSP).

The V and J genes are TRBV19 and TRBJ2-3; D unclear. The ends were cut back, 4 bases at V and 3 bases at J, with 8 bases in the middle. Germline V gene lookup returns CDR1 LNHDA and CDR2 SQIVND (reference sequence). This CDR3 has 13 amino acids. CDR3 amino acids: CASSKTATDTQYF. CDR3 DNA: TGTGCCAGTAGTAAAACAGCAACAGATACGCAGTATTTT.

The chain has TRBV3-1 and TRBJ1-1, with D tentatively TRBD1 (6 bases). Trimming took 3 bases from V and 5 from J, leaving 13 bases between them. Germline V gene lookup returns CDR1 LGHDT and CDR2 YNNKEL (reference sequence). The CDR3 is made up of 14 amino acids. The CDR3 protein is CASSQITGRTEAFF. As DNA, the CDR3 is TGTGCCAGCAGCCAGATTACAGGGAGGACTGAAGCTTTCTTT. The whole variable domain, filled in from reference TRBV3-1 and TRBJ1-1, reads DTAVSQTPKYLVTQMGNDKSIKCEQNLGHDTMYWYKQDSKKFLKIMFSYNNKELIINETVPNRFSPKSPDKAHLNLHINSLELGDSAVYFCASSQITGRTEAFFGQGTRLTVV.

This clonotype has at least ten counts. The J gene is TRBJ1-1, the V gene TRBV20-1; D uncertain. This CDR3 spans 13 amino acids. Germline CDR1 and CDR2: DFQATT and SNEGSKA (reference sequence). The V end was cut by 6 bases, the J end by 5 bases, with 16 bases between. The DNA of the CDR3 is TGCAGTGCGTCGTCACCCTCCGGGACTGAAGCTTTCTTT. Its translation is CSASSPSGTEAFF.

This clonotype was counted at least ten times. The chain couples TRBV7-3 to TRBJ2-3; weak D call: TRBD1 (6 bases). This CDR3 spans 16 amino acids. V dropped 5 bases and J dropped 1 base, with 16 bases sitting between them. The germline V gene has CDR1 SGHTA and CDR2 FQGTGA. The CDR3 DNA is TGTGCCAGCAGCCAGGGGAACTCAGGGGGCACAGATACGCAGTATTTT. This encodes CASSQGNSGGTDTQYF.

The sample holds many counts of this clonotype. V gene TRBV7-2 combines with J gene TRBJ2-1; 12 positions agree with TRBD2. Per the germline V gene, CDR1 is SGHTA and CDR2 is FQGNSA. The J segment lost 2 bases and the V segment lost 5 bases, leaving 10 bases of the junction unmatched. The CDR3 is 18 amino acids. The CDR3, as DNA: TGTGCCAGCAGCCCCAACTCCAGACTAGCGGGGGCCTACAATGAGCAGTTCTTC. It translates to CASSPNSRLAGAYNEQFF. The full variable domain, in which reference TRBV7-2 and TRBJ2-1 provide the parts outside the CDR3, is GAGVSQSPSNKVTEKGKDVELRCDPISGHTALYWYRQSLGQGLEFLIYFQGNSAPDKSGLPSDRFSAERTGGSVSTLTIQRTQQEDSAVYLCASSPNSRLAGAYNEQFFGPGTRLTVL.

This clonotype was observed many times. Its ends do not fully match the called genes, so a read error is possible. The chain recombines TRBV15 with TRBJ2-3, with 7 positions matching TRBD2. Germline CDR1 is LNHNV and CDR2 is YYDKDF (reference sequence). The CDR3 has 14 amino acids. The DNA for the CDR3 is TGTGCTACCAGCGGCGGGGGTTGGGCAGATACGCAGTATTTT. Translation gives CATSGGGWADTQYF.

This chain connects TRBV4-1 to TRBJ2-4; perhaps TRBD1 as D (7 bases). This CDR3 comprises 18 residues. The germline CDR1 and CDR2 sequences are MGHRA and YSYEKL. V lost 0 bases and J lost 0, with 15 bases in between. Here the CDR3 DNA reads TGCGCCAGCAGCCAAGAACCGCAGGGGGGAGCAGCCAAAAACATTCAGTACTTC. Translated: CASSQEPQGGAAKNIQYF.

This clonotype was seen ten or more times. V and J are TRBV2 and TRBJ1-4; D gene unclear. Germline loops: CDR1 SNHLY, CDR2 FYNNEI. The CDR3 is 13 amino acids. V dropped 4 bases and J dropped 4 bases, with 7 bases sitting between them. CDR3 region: CASSAENNEKLFF. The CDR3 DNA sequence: TGTGCCAGCAGTGCAGAAAATAATGAAAAACTGTTTTTT. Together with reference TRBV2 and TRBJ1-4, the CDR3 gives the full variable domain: EPEVTQTPSHQVTQMGQEVILRCVPISNHLYFYWYRQILGQKVEFLVSFYNNEISEKSEIFDDQFSVERPDGSNFTLKIRSTKLEDSAMYFCASSAENNEKLFFGSGTQLSVL.

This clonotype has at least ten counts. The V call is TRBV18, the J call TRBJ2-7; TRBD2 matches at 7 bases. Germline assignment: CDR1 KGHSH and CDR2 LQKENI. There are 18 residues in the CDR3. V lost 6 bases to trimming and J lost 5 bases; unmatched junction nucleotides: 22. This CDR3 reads CASSTLTPRGGGRNEQYF. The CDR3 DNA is TGTGCCAGCTCTACCCTTACCCCACGTGGGGGGGGACGGAACGAGCAGTACTTC.

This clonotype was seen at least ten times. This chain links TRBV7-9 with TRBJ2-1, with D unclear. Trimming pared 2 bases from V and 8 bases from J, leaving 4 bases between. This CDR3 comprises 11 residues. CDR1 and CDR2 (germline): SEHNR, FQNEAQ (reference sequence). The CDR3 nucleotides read TGTGCCAGCAGCTTATCTCATGAGCAGTTCTTC. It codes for CASSLSHEQFF.

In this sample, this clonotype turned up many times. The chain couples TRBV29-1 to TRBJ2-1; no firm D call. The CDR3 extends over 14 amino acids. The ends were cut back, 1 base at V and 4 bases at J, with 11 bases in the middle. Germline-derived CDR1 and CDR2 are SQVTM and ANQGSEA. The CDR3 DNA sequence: TGCAGCGTTGAAGGAGCCCCAACGTACAATGAGCAGTTCTTC. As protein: CSVEGAPTYNEQFF.

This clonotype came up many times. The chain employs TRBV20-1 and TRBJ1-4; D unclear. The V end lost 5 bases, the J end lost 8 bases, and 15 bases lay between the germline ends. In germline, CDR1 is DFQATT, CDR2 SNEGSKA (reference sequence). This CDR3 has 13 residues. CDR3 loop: CSAWSQLREKLFF. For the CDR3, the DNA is TGCAGTGCTTGGAGCCAGTTGAGGGAAAAACTGTTTTTT.

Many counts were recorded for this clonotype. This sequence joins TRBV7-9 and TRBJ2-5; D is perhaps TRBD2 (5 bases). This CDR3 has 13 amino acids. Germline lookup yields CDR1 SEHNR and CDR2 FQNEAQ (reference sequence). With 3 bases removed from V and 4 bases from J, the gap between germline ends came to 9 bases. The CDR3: CASSFVRGETQYF. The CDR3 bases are TGTGCCAGCAGCTTTGTCCGGGGAGAGACCCAGTACTTC.

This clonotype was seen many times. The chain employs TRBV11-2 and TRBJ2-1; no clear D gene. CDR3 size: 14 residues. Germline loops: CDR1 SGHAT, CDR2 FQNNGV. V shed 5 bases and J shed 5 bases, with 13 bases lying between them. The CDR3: CASSPSGEDNEQFF. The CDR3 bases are TGTGCCAGCAGCCCCTCCGGAGAAGACAATGAGCAGTTCTTC.

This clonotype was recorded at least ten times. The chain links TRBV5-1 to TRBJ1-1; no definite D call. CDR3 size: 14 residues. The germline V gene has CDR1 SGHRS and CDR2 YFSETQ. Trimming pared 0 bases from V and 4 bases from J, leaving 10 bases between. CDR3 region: CASSLAPVSTEAFF. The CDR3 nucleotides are TGCGCCAGCAGCTTGGCCCCGGTCTCCACTGAAGCTTTCTTT.

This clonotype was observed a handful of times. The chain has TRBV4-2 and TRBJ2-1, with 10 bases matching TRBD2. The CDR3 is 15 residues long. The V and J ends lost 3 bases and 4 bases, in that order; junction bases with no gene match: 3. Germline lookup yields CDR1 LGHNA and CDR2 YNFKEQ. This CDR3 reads CASSQSGGGYNEQFF. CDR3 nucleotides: TGTGCCAGCAGCCAGAGCGGGGGGGGTTACAATGAGCAGTTCTTC.

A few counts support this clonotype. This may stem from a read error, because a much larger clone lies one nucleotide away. The CDR3 bases are TGCACCAGCAGCTTGGAAGGAGGGAGCGAGCAGTACTTC. It encodes CTSSLEGGSEQYF. The rearrangement uses TRBV5-1 and TRBJ2-7; D perhaps matches TRBD2 (6 bases). Germline CDR1 is SGHRS and CDR2 is YFSETQ. CDR3 size: 13 residues.

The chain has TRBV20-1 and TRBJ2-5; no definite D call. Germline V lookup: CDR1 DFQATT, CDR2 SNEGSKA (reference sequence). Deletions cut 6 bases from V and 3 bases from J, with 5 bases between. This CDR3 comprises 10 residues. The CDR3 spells CSAAEETQYF. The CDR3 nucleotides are TGCAGTGCCGCCGAAGAGACCCAGTACTTC.

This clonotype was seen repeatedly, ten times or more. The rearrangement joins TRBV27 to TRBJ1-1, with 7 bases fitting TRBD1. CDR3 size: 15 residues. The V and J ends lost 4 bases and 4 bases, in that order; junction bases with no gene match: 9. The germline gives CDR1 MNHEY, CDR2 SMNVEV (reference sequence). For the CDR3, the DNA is TGTGCCAGCAGTTCGTACGACAGGGTGGTCACTGAAGCTTTCTTT. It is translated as CASSSYDRVVTEAFF.

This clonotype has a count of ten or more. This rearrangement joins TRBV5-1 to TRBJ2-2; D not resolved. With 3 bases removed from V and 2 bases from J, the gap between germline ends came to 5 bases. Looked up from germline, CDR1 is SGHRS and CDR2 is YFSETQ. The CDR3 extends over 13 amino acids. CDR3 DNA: TGCGCCAGCAGCTGGGAAAACACCGGGGAGCTGTTTTTT. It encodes CASSWENTGELFF.

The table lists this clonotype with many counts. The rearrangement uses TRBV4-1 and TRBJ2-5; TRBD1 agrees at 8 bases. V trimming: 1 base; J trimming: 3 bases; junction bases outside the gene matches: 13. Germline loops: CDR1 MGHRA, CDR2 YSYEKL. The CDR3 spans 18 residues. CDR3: CASSQAPDRAGHKETQYF. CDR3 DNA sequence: TGCGCCAGCAGCCAAGCCCCGGACAGGGCCGGTCATAAAGAGACCCAGTACTTC.

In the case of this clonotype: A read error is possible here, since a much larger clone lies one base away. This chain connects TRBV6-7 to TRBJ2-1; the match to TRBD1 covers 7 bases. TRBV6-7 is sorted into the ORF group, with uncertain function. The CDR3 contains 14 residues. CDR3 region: CSKGGTRKYNEQFF. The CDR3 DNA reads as TGTTCCAAAGGGGGCACACGAAAGTACAATGAGCAGTTCTTC.

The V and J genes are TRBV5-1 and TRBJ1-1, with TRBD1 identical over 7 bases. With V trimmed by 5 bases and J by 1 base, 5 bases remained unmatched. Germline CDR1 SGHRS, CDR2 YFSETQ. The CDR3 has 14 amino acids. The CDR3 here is CASSWDRQNTEAFF. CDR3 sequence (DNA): TGCGCCAGCAGTTGGGACAGACAGAACACTGAAGCTTTCTTT.

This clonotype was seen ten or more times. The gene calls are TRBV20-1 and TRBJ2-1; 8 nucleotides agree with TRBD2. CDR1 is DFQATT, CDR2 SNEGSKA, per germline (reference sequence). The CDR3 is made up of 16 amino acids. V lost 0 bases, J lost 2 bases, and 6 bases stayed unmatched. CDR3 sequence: CSARDFVGLAYNEQFF. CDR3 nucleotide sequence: TGCAGTGCTAGAGATTTCGTGGGACTAGCCTACAATGAGCAGTTCTTC.

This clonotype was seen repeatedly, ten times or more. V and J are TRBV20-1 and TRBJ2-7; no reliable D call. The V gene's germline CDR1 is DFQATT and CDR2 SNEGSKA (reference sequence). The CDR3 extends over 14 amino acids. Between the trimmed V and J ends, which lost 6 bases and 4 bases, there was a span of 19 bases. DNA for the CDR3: TGCAGTGCCCAACACCAGAAAGGTCCGTACGAGCAGTACTTC. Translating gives CSAQHQKGPYEQYF.

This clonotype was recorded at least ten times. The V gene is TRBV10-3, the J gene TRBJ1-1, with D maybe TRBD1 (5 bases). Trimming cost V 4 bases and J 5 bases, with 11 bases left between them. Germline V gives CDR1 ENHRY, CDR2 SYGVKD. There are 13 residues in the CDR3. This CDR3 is CAISADSKTEAFF. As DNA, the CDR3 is TGTGCCATCAGTGCCGACAGTAAAACTGAAGCTTTCTTT.

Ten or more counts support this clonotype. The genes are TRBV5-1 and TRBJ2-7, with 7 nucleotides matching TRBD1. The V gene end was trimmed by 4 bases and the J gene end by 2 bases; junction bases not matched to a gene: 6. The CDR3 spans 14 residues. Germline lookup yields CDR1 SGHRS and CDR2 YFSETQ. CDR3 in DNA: TGCGCCAGCAGCCTATCGGGACAGACCTACGAGCAGTACTTC. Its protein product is CASSLSGQTYEQYF. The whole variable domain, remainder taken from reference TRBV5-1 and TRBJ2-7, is KAGVTQTPRYLIKTRGQQVTLSCSPISGHRSVSWYQQTPGQGLQFLFEYFSETQRNKGNFPGRFSGRQFSNSRSEMNVSTLELGDSALYLCASSLSGQTYEQYFGPGTRLTVT.

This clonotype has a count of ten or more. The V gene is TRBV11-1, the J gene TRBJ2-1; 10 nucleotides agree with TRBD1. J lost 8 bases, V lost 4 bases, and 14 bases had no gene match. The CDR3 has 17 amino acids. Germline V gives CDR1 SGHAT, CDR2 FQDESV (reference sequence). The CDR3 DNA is TGTGCCAGCAGCTCGAACGTCGACAGGGGGCTTGAAGATGAGCAGTTCTTC. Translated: CASSSNVDRGLEDEQFF.

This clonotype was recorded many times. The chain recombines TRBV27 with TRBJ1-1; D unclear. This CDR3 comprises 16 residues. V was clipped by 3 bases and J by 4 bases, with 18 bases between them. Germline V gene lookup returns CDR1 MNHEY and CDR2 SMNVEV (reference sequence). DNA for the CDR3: TGTGCCAGCAGTTTGGATCAGGACCAAATGGGCACTGAAGCTTTCTTT. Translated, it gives CASSLDQDQMGTEAFF.